Each of the 12 T cell receptor beta chains below was sequenced from the same sample in a study of beta chain features in type 1 diabetes. Overall study findings and caveats: In all four CD4+ subsets, TCRB CDR3 length was significantly, moderately reduced in type 1 diabetes.

The entirety of the isolated RNA underwent reverse transcription, so expressed TCRB transcripts were sequenced. Sequenced by immunoSEQ multiplex PCR; TCRdb stores in-frame clones only, minus some. Here the sample spans about 190,000 clones, around 8% being singletons. Which antigens these TCRs recognize remains unknown. Sequencing was done on a sample of central memory CD4+ T cells from blood. Source of these receptors: a woman in her thirties or forties with type 1 diabetes.

This clone has just a few counts. The V call is TRBV30, the J call TRBJ2-3, with D unclear. The CDR3 has 13 amino acids. Per germline, CDR1 GTSNPN and CDR2 SVGIG (reference sequence). Trimming removed 5 bases at V and 1 base at J, with 10 bases between. The CDR3 region is CAWYGDRTDTQYF. In DNA, the CDR3 is TGTGCCTGGTATGGAGATCGCACAGATACGCAGTATTTT.

Only a few counts were recorded for this clone. The J gene is TRBJ2-5, the V gene TRBV29-1, with TRBD2 matching over 8 bases. Unmatched junction bases numbered 5, after V lost 3 bases and J lost 2 bases. The CDR3 runs 14 residues. Germline CDR1 is SQVTM and CDR2 is ANQGSEA. This chain's CDR3 is CSVDLAGGQETQYF. The CDR3 DNA is TGCAGCGTTGATCTCGCGGGAGGACAAGAGACCCAGTACTTC. The whole variable domain, remainder taken from reference TRBV29-1 and TRBJ2-5, is SAVISQKPSRDICQRGTSLTIQCQVDSQVTMMFWYRQQPGQSLTLIATANQGSEATYESGFVIDKFPISRPNLTFSTLTVSNMSPEDSSIYLCSVDLAGGQETQYFGPGTRLLVL.

The chain uses TRBV5-4 and TRBJ1-4; 10 bases line up with TRBD1. The CDR3 extends over 14 amino acids. Germline CDR1 is SGHNT and CDR2 is YYREEE (reference sequence). With V trimmed by 3 bases and J by 6 bases, 2 bases remained unmatched. In nucleotides, the CDR3 is TGTGCCAGCAGCTCCGGGACAGGGGATGAAAAACTGTTTTTT. Protein: CASSSGTGDEKLFF.

The V call is TRBV4-3, the J call TRBJ1-1; 7 bases fit TRBD1. V was pared by 5 bases and J by 2 bases, with 5 bases of the junction left unmatched. The germline V gene encodes CDR1 LGHNA and CDR2 YSLEER. The CDR3 has 14 amino acids. The CDR3 reads CASSFGQANTEAFF. The CDR3 nucleotides are TGCGCCAGCAGCTTCGGACAGGCTAACACTGAAGCTTTCTTT.

This clone was picked up a small number of times. The chain is built from TRBV7-2 and TRBJ2-1, with 10 bases aligning to TRBD1. The CDR3 spans 16 residues. The junction had 13 bases not matched to a gene; V was cut back by 5 bases and J by 9 bases. Germline assignment: CDR1 SGHTA and CDR2 FQGNSA. CDR3: CASSRDMGQGFAEQFF. CDR3 DNA: TGTGCCAGCAGCCGAGATATGGGACAGGGGTTTGCTGAGCAGTTCTTC.

This clone has only a few counts. This chain connects TRBV2 to TRBJ2-7; D remains unclear. The germline V gene encodes CDR1 SNHLY and CDR2 FYNNEI. Trimming took off 5 bases at V and 3 bases at J, with 14 bases between the two ends. The CDR3 is 14 residues long. CDR3 coding DNA: TGTGCCAGCAGTTACTCTAGTATAGGCTACGAGCAGTACTTC. Translating it yields CASSYSSIGYEQYF.

There are a few counts of this clone. The V gene is TRBV30, the J gene TRBJ1-1, with TRBD1 matching 8 bases. The junction had 1 base not matched to a gene; V was cut back by 4 bases and J by 0 bases. The CDR3 has 13 amino acids. CDR1 and CDR2 (germline): GTSNPN, SVGIG (reference sequence). CDR3 DNA sequence: TGTGCCTGGACCAGGGGGCTGAACACTGAAGCTTTCTTT. This codes for CAWTRGLNTEAFF.

The chain employs TRBV15 and TRBJ2-5, with TRBD2 as a possible D gene (5 bases). Germline V CDR1 and CDR2: LNHNV, YYDKDF (reference sequence). The CDR3 spans 15 residues. The V and J ends lost 0 bases and 6 bases respectively, with 14 bases between them. The CDR3 reads CATSREGFGLQTQYF. In DNA form, the CDR3 reads TGTGCCACCAGCAGAGAGGGTTTCGGACTCCAGACCCAGTACTTC.

The table lists this clone with a few counts. V gene TRBV14 combines with J gene TRBJ2-7, with TRBD1 matching 10 bases. The CDR3 is 20 residues long. CDR1 and CDR2 (germline): SGHDN, FVKESK. Trimming removed 2 bases from V and 7 bases from J; junction bases left unmatched: 23. The CDR3 DNA follows: TGTGCCAGCAGCCAACCCGGTCAGATACGGGACAGGGGCGTATTTGGGGAGCAGTACTTC. It is translated as CASSQPGQIRDRGVFGEQYF.

The chain is built from TRBV14 and TRBJ1-2, with D unresolved. The V end lost 6 bases, the J end lost 6 bases, and 8 bases lay between the germline ends. Looked up from germline, CDR1 is SGHDN and CDR2 is FVKESK. The CDR3 is 11 residues long. CDR3 nucleotides: TGTGCCAGCAGTGGCCTGCATGGCTACACCTTC. Translated: CASSGLHGYTF. Variable domain in full (rest from reference TRBV14 and TRBJ1-2): EAGVTQFPSHSVIEKGQTVTLRCDPISGHDNLYWYRRVMGKEIKFLLHFVKESKQDESGMPNNRFLAERTGGTYSTLKVQPAELEDSGVYFCASSGLHGYTFGSGTRLTVV.

A few counts support this clone. V gene TRBV30 combines with J gene TRBJ2-5, with TRBD2 identical over 8 bases. There are 14 residues in the CDR3. The germline CDR1 and CDR2 sequences are GTSNPN and SVGIG (reference sequence). V was clipped by 2 bases and J by 5 bases; unmatched bases: 7. The CDR3 DNA is TGTGCCTGGAGTAGACTAGCGAGGGGGGAGACCCAGTACTTC. Amino acids: CAWSRLARGETQYF.

This clone occurred a few times. The V call is TRBV5-1, the J call TRBJ2-7; D is possibly TRBD2 (6 bases). The V and J ends lost 4 bases and 0 bases respectively, with 14 bases between them. CDR1 is SGHRS and CDR2 is YFSETQ in the germline V gene. The length of the CDR3 is 15 residues. CDR3 DNA sequence: TGCGCCAGCAGCGATCAGGGACTCGGCTCCTACGAGCAGTACTTC. Amino acids: CASSDQGLGSYEQYF. Combining the CDR3 with reference TRBV5-1 and TRBJ2-7 gives the whole variable domain KAGVTQTPRYLIKTRGQQVTLSCSPISGHRSVSWYQQTPGQGLQFLFEYFSETQRNKGNFPGRFSGRQFSNSRSEMNVSTLELGDSALYLCASSDQGLGSYEQYFGPGTRLTVT.